This is a list of T cell receptor beta chains from one sample in a study of T-cell memory formation after mild COVID-19. TCRdb analysed the 5' RACE reads with MiXCR anew, one entry per CDR3 protein. The sample consists of about 500,000 distinct CDR3 sequences, about a fifth of them appearing once. Sequencing was performed on PBMCs or a T cell subset sorted from them (not recorded which). The source of these receptors is an adult woman who had mild COVID-19 (a few samples of this study predate the infection). Cell type and time point are not known. CDR3s include the opening cysteine and the closing phenylalanine or tryptophan. The order of the fields is CDR3 protein, CDR3 DNA, V gene, D gene, clone size, J gene. The D gene is left open where the match is weak. A row's size may be missing; if present it is once, few, many or a size class.

cdr3_aa: CASSSGAPGGEQFF; cdr3_nt: TGTGCCAGCAGCTCGGGAGCCCCAGGGGGGGAGCAGTTCTTC; v_call: TRBV5-5; d_call: -; clone_size: -; j_call: TRBJ2-1
cdr3_aa: CSARMVGYEQYF; cdr3_nt: TGCAGTGCTAGAATGGTGGGGTACGAGCAGTACTTC; v_call: TRBV20-1; d_call: -; clone_size: few; j_call: TRBJ2-7
cdr3_aa: CASSLASGPYSYEQYF; cdr3_nt: TGTGCCAGCAGTTTAGCTAGCGGGCCTTACTCCTACGAGCAGTACTTC; v_call: TRBV12-3/TRBV12-4; d_call: TRBD2; clone_size: -; j_call: TRBJ2-7
cdr3_aa: CASSGDRMNTEAFF; cdr3_nt: TGTGCCAGCAGCGGGGACAGGATGAACACTGAAGCTTTCTTT; v_call: TRBV5-6; d_call: TRBD1; clone_size: few; j_call: TRBJ1-1
cdr3_aa: CASRAGSVYEQYF; cdr3_nt: TGTGCCAGCAGGGCAGGGTCTGTCTACGAGCAGTACTTC; v_call: TRBV12-3/TRBV12-4; d_call: -; clone_size: -; j_call: TRBJ2-7
cdr3_aa: CASGIDRGTEAFF; cdr3_nt: TGTGCCAGCGGGATTGACAGGGGAACTGAAGCTTTCTTT; v_call: TRBV7-3; d_call: TRBD1; clone_size: -; j_call: TRBJ1-1
cdr3_aa: CASSPLGTGGDMNTEAFF; cdr3_nt: TGTGCCAGCTCACCCCTGGGGACAGGGGGTGACATGAACACTGAAGCTTTCTTT; v_call: TRBV18; d_call: TRBD1; clone_size: few; j_call: TRBJ1-1
cdr3_aa: CASSLLDLAKNIQYF; cdr3_nt: TGTGCCAGCAGCTTGTTGGATCTGGCCAAAAACATTCAGTACTTC; v_call: TRBV5-5; d_call: -; clone_size: -; j_call: TRBJ2-4
cdr3_aa: CASSPSDRGLAGSRVNEQFF; cdr3_nt: TGTGCCAGCAGCCCCTCGGACAGGGGACTAGCGGGATCTCGGGTCAATGAGCAGTTCTTC; v_call: TRBV7-2; d_call: TRBD2; clone_size: -; j_call: TRBJ2-1
cdr3_aa: CASSQTNNEQFF; cdr3_nt: TGTGCCAGCAGTCAGACTAACAATGAGCAGTTCTTC; v_call: TRBV6-5; d_call: -; clone_size: many; j_call: TRBJ2-1
cdr3_aa: CASGLVLGRQPSSYEQYF; cdr3_nt: TGTGCTAGTGGTTTGGTCCTGGGTCGGCAGCCGAGCTCCTACGAGCAGTACTTC; v_call: TRBV12-5; d_call: -; clone_size: -; j_call: TRBJ2-7